The TCR beta chain described here comes from a study of molecular identifiers for immune sequencing clone quantification. This clonotype was picked up a small number of times. Deletions cut 3 bases from V and 0 bases from J, with 10 bases between. CDR3 length: 14 amino acids. Per germline, CDR1 DFQATT and CDR2 SNEGSKA (reference sequence). TCRdb re-called the PCR reads through MiXCR, storing one row per CDR3 protein. Seen here are roughly 320,000 distinct CDR3 sequences, about 22% observed once, and the top ten hold 0.65% to 0.75%. The specimen sequenced was naive CD8+ T cells from blood, with Jurkat cell RNA spiked in. Noted subset: FACS-sorted CD8+CD4-CCR7+CD45RA+ naive T cells. This clonotype was sampled from a human donor in good health. Some libraries in this study had Jurkat cell RNA spiked in. The gene calls are TRBV20-1 and TRBJ2-3; D uncertain. This chain's CDR3 is CSARLPHSTDTQYF. In nucleotides, the CDR3 is TGCAGTGCTAGGTTACCTCATAGCACAGATACGCAGTATTTT.